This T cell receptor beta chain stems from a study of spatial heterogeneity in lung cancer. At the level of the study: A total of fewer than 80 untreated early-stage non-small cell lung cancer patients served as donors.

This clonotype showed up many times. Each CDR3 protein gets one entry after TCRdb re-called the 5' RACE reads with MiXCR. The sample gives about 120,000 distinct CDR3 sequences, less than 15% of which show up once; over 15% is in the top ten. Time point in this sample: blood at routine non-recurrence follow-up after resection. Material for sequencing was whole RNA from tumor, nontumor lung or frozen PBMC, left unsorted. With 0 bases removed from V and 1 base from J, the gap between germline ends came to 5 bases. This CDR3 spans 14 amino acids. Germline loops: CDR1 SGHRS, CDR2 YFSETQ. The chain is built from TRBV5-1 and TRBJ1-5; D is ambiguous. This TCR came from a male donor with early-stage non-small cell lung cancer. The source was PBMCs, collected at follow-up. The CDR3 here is CASSLEGSNQPQHF. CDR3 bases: TGCGCCAGCAGCTTGGAAGGGAGCAATCAGCCCCAGCATTTT.